The text below deals with one T cell receptor beta chain. TCRdb's table, derived via immunoSEQ multiplex PCR, lists solely in-frame clones and lacks some. The table shows 150,000 to 200,000 clones, with 90% to 95% occurring only once. This record belongs to a study of control samples from healthy donors and cancer patients. The CDR3 is 13 amino acids. Germline values: CDR1 SQVTM, CDR2 ANQGSEA. Trimming stripped 7 bases from V and 6 bases from J, with 16 bases between. Specimen: blood. The source is a man younger than 45 in good health. The J gene is TRBJ2-1, the V gene TRBV29-1; TRBD1 is a possible D gene (5 bases). CDR3 protein: CSGWPGPFNEQFF. The CDR3 DNA reads TGCAGCGGATGGCCAGGGCCTTTCAATGAGCAGTTCTTC.